These 5 T cell receptor beta chains came from one sample sequenced in a study of blood T cell repertoires in COVID-19. The repertoire was sequenced with immunoSEQ multiplex PCR; TCRdb's copy has only in-frame clones and lacks some. The profile shows 300,000 to 450,000 clones, 85% of them singletons. Sequencing was carried out using peripheral blood. Receptor source: a woman younger than 30 with acute or convalescent COVID-19.

This clone was seen only once. The chain combines TRBV6-6 with TRBJ2-3; 7 bases are a match to TRBD2. V lost 5 bases and J lost 0; bases outside the gene matches: 14. This CDR3 is 18 amino acids long. Germline V gene data show CDR1 as MNHNY and CDR2 as SVGAGI (reference sequence). CDR3 protein: CASSLHTVAGASTDTQYF. The CDR3 nucleotides read TGTGCCAGCAGTCTTCATACGGTAGCGGGTGCTAGCACAGATACGCAGTATTTT.

The chain couples TRBV28 to TRBJ1-1; D remains ambiguous. The CDR3 has 14 amino acids. CDR1 MDHEN and CDR2 SYDVKM come from the germline V gene. V was pared by 4 bases and J by 1 base, with 10 bases between. The DNA of the CDR3 is TGTGCCAGCAGTTCCCCGCCAGGGAACACTGAAGCTTTCTTT. This codes for CASSSPPGNTEAFF.

The rearrangement links TRBV7-2 to TRBJ2-3; 9 bases are shared with TRBD2. This CDR3 contains 16 residues. The germline V gene encodes CDR1 SGHTA and CDR2 FQGNSA. J lost 0 bases, V lost 6 bases, and 7 bases had no gene match. The CDR3 loop is CASSLTGTSSTDTQYF. Written as DNA, the CDR3 is TGTGCCAGCAGTTTGACCGGGACTAGCAGCACAGATACGCAGTATTTT.

This clone occurred a few times. V and J are TRBV14 and TRBJ2-1; TRBD2 might be the D (6 bases). Germline loops: CDR1 SGHDN, CDR2 FVKESK. The CDR3 runs to 16 residues. The germline V and J ends were trimmed by 5 bases and 0 bases, with 14 bases remaining between them. CDR3 protein: CASSFFRGNSYNEQFF. The CDR3 nucleotides read TGTGCCAGCAGCTTTTTTCGGGGGAACTCCTACAATGAGCAGTTCTTC.

This clone was seen a handful of times. V and J are TRBV28 and TRBJ1-5; perhaps TRBD1 as D (6 bases). The CDR3 spans 14 residues. Germline V gene data show CDR1 as MDHEN and CDR2 as SYDVKM. V shed 6 bases and J shed 4 bases, with 13 bases lying between them. CDR3 sequence reads: CASRPQGRNQPQHF. DNA for the CDR3: TGTGCCAGCAGACCACAGGGACGGAATCAGCCCCAGCATTTT. Combining the CDR3 with reference TRBV28 and TRBJ1-5 gives the whole variable domain DVKVTQSSRYLVKRTGEKVFLECVQDMDHENMFWYRQDPGLGLRLIYFSYDVKMKEKGDIPEGYSVSREKKERFSLILESASTNQTSMYLCASRPQGRNQPQHFGDGTRLSIL.